This T cell receptor (beta chain) is from a study of blood T cells in healthy people across ages. Across the study: Template switching caught about one barcoded beta molecule for each two T cells. Notes on the study in general: Researchers judged that diversity estimates from one million T cells fell short of true values.

This clonotype was observed a handful of times. Its antigen is not identified. Through a sample-barcoded 5' primer and a J-beta primer mix, a second PCR was run for about 6 to 11 cycles. Every cDNA molecule carried a tag from a template-switch adaptor bearing 12 random nucleotides. TCRdb reprocessed the 5' RACE reads with MiXCR, giving one entry per CDR3 protein. The sample shows some 560,000 distinct CDR3 sequences, about 26% of them seen only once. These records were also assigned to another study, of T cells of mothers and their children. That paper notes: Whether related or unrelated, pairs show similar shaping of TCR recombination output by thymic selection.

Sequences were obtained from blood. The receptor comes from a boy aged 2 to 10 in good health.

CDR3 amino acids: CASRTGLDEQFF. CDR3 sequence (DNA): TGTGCCAGCAGGACAGGGCTGGATGAGCAGTTCTTC. J is TRBJ2-5 and V is TRBV6-5; 7 positions agree with TRBD1. The end of the DNA fits TRBJ2-1 better, so the J call may be wrong. The CDR3 length is 12 residues. Germline loops: CDR1 MNHEY, CDR2 SVGAGI.